Shown below are 19 T cell receptor beta chains from a single sample sequenced in a study of metastatic and nonmetastatic thyroid tumors. TCRdb re-clonotyped the PCR reads via MiXCR. This sample has under 100,000 clones, with 8.6% found just once. Prior to thyroid surgery, none of the patients had received any treatment. Material: blood. The receptor source for this set is a female donor with papillary thyroid cancer or a benign thyroid nodule (not recorded which). Some clones in this sample may be carry-over from other donors' samples.

This clone has at least ten counts. This chain connects TRBV6-5 to TRBJ2-5, with TRBD2 matching 8 bases. V shed 4 bases and J 5 bases; nucleotides not matched to a gene: 9. This CDR3 is built from 15 residues. The germline V gene encodes CDR1 MNHEY and CDR2 SVGAGI. CDR3 loop: CASSSRGGGEETQYF. CDR3 coding DNA: TGTGCCAGCAGTTCTCGGGGGGGGGGCGAGGAGACCCAGTACTTC.

This clone appeared many times. The chain employs TRBV9 and TRBJ2-3, with a weak D call TRBD2 (5 bases). The germline V gene encodes CDR1 SGDLS and CDR2 YYNGEE. V was shortened by 0 bases and J by 3 bases, with 8 bases between the two germline ends. The length of the CDR3 is 14 residues. Written as DNA, the CDR3 is TGTGCCAGCAGCGTAGCACTAGTAACAGATACGCAGTATTTT. This encodes CASSVALVTDTQYF.

This clone was found many times. The chain is built from TRBV6-6 and TRBJ2-2, with a weak D call TRBD2 (5 bases). The CDR3 is made up of 16 amino acids. V gave up 2 bases and J gave up 0 bases, with 10 bases separating them. The germline gives CDR1 MNHNY, CDR2 SVGAGI (reference sequence). This CDR3 is CASSYPGNSNTGELFF. DNA for the CDR3: TGTGCCAGCAGTTACCCGGGGAATTCGAACACCGGGGAGCTGTTTTTT.

The sample holds many counts of this clone. This sequence joins TRBV3-1 and TRBJ2-7, with D possibly matching TRBD2 (6 bases). CDR3 size: 14 residues. V was cut by 3 bases and J by 3 bases, with 12 bases left in between. CDR1 and CDR2 from the germline V gene are LGHDT and YNNKEL (reference sequence). Here the CDR3 reads CASSQLGLYYEQYF. CDR3 nucleotide sequence: TGTGCCAGCAGCCAGCTAGGACTATACTACGAGCAGTACTTC.

This clone showed up many times. This sequence joins TRBV9 and TRBJ2-1, with 8 bases identical to TRBD2. The CDR3 contains 15 residues. After removal of 2 bases from V and 7 bases from J, the junction contained 8 bases not matched to a gene. In germline, CDR1 is SGDLS, CDR2 YYNGEE. The CDR3 DNA sequence: TGTGCCAGCAGCGTCCGGACTAGCCCCTTAAATGAGCAGTTCTTC. Protein product: CASSVRTSPLNEQFF.

This clone was detected only a few times. This chain links TRBV19 with TRBJ2-7; the D gene is possibly TRBD2 (5 bases). This CDR3 is 13 amino acids long. CDR1 and CDR2 from the germline V gene are LNHDA and SQIVND (reference sequence). The V gene lost 2 bases and the J gene lost 2 bases, with 7 bases spanning the gap. The CDR3: CASSIPGTYEQYF. In DNA, the CDR3 is TGTGCCAGTAGTATACCGGGAACCTACGAGCAGTACTTC.

This clone showed up many times. DNA for the CDR3: TGTGCCAGCAGGCCAGATCAGGGGGCAGATGGCTACACCTTC. It is translated as CASRPDQGADGYTF. J is TRBJ1-2 and V is TRBV25-1; TRBD1 aligns across 8 bases. Trimming cost V 6 bases and J 6 bases; bases outside gene matches: 9. Germline-derived CDR1 and CDR2 are MGHDK and SYGVNS. The CDR3 covers 14 residues.

In this sample, this clone turned up a few times. The CDR3 region has the DNA TGTGCCCTACAGCTGAGGGGCAATCAGCCCCAGCATTTT. It translates to CALQLRGNQPQHF. The rearrangement links TRBV30 to TRBJ1-5; D gene ambiguous. Trimming took 8 bases from V and 2 from J, leaving 13 bases between them. Looked up from germline, CDR1 is GTSNPN and CDR2 is SVGIG (reference sequence). CDR3 length: 13 residues. Full variable domain (rest looked up from reference TRBV30 and TRBJ1-5): SQTIHQWPATLVQPVGSPLSLECTVEGTSNPNLYWYRQAAGRGLQLLFYSVGIGQISSEVPQNLSASRPQDRQFILSSKKLLLSDSGFYLCALQLRGNQPQHFGDGTRLSIL.

This clone was counted many times. This chain links TRBV18 with TRBJ1-3, with D uncertain. In germline, CDR1 is KGHSH, CDR2 LQKENI. The CDR3 totals 15 residues. Between the trimmed V and J ends, which lost 3 bases and 0 bases, there was a span of 9 bases. The CDR3 DNA reads TGTGCCAGCTCACCGGTAGGGAACTCTGGAAACACCATATATTTT. This sequence encodes CASSPVGNSGNTIYF. The full variable domain, completed using reference TRBV18 and TRBJ1-3, is NAGVMQNPRHLVRRRGQEARLRCSPMKGHSHVYWYRQLPEEGLKFMVYLQKENIIDESGMPKERFSAEFPKEGPSILRIQQVVRGDSAAYFCASSPVGNSGNTIYFGEGSWLTVV.

Many counts were recorded for this clone. This rearrangement joins TRBV6-6 to TRBJ2-3; TRBD2 might be the D (6 bases). Trimming stripped 2 bases from V and 2 bases from J, with 14 bases between. The germline CDR1 and CDR2 sequences are MNHNY and SVGAGI (reference sequence). The CDR3 consists of 16 residues. CDR3 loop: CASSYGGLTFTDTQYF. Written as DNA, the CDR3 is TGTGCCAGCAGTTACGGAGGACTAACCTTCACAGATACGCAGTATTTT.

Details on this clone: This clone may be a read error of a much larger clone one base away. The genes are TRBV12-3 or TRBV12-4 and TRBJ2-3; weak D call: TRBD1 (5 bases). The CDR3 totals 15 residues. Trimming pared 3 bases from V and 3 bases from J, leaving 13 bases between. The CDR3 spells CASSFRQSRTDTQYF. CDR3 coding DNA: TGTGCCAGCAGTTTTAGACAGTCTAGAACAGATACGCAGTATTTT.

There are many counts of this clone. CDR3 sequence (DNA): TGCGCCAGCAGCCCCAGACTAGCGCGCGACGAGCAGTACTTC. Translation gives CASSPRLARDEQYF. The chain employs TRBV5-1 and TRBJ2-7; 8 bases fit TRBD2. CDR1 SGHRS and CDR2 YFSETQ come from the germline V gene. V lost 4 bases to trimming and J lost 5 bases; unmatched junction nucleotides: 8. CDR3 length equals 14 residues.

This clone was counted at least ten times. This chain's CDR3 is CASISNDAYEQYF. CDR3 nucleotide sequence: TGTGCCAGCATTTCGAACGATGCCTACGAGCAGTACTTC. The chain is built from TRBV2 and TRBJ2-7; D is unresolved. V shed 7 bases and J shed 2 bases, with 12 bases lying between them. The CDR3 contains 13 residues. In germline, CDR1 is SNHLY, CDR2 FYNNEI. Full variable domain (outside the CDR3, taken from reference TRBV2 and TRBJ2-7): EPEVTQTPSHQVTQMGQEVILRCVPISNHLYFYWYRQILGQKVEFLVSFYNNEISEKSEIFDDQFSVERPDGSNFTLKIRSTKLEDSAMYFCASISNDAYEQYFGPGTRLTVT.

This clone was counted at least ten times. The DNA is omitted, as the CDR3 cannot be located on it reliably, and the CDR3 follows TCRdb's listing. The chain carries TRBV28 and TRBJ1-5. Germline V gene lookup returns CDR1 MDHEN and CDR2 SYDVKM. The CDR3 sequence runs 16 residues, both termini included. The CDR3 sequence: CASSFLAGPSNQPQHF.

A word on this clone: A much larger clone differs from this one at a single base, so this may be a read error. V is TRBV19 and J is TRBJ2-1, with 7 bases identical to TRBD1. The CDR3 consists of 14 residues. Germline CDR1 LNHDA, CDR2 SQIVND (reference sequence). CDR3 region: CASSRGIKYNDQFF. For the CDR3, the DNA is TGTGCCAGTAGCAGGGGGATTAAATACAATGATCAGTTCTTC.

This clone was recorded many times. V usage is TRBV14 and J usage is TRBJ2-7; D remains ambiguous. The CDR3 sequence is 12 residues long. Germline V lookup: CDR1 SGHDN, CDR2 FVKESK. Trimming pared 2 bases from V and 3 bases from J, leaving 5 bases between. The CDR3 coding sequence is TGTGCCAGCAGCCAACAGCTCTACGAGCAGTACTTC. Translated, it gives CASSQQLYEQYF.

This clone appeared many times. The chain joins TRBV18 to TRBJ2-1; unclear D gene. Trimming shortened V by 2 bases and J by 8 bases, and 10 bases separated the two germline ends. CDR1 and CDR2 (germline): KGHSH, LQKENI. The CDR3 runs to 13 residues. CDR3 DNA sequence: TGTGCCAGCTCACCAGACCCGGTCGATGAGCAGTTCTTC. Its translation is CASSPDPVDEQFF.

This clone was seen at least ten times. The chain joins TRBV20-1 to TRBJ2-7; the D gene is possibly TRBD1 (5 bases). The germline V and J ends were trimmed by 2 bases and 5 bases, with 13 bases remaining between them. CDR3 length: 13 residues. The germline CDR1 and CDR2 sequences are DFQATT and SNEGSKA (reference sequence). As DNA, the CDR3 is TGCAGTGCTAGAAAGGGGTTTCAGGACGAGCAGTACTTC. The encoded protein is CSARKGFQDEQYF.

This clone showed up many times. The J gene is TRBJ1-1, the V gene TRBV3-1; weak D call: TRBD1 (6 bases). This CDR3 has 15 amino acids. In germline, CDR1 is LGHDT, CDR2 YNNKEL (reference sequence). V shed 4 bases and J shed 4 bases, with 16 bases lying between them. CDR3 coding DNA: TGTGCCAGCAGCCTCATTCGGGGGGCGGGCACTGAAGCTTTCTTT. Translation: CASSLIRGAGTEAFF.